The sequence of this T cell receptor beta chain was determined in a study of cytomegalovirus exposure and HLA in healthy donors. Use of 60 Vbeta and 13 Jbeta primers characterized the PCR. The protocol was immunoSEQ multiplex PCR, while the TCRdb copy is restricted to in-frame clones and leaves out a portion. The repertoire holds fewer than 75,000 clones, with about 80% as singletons. CDR3 size: 15 residues. The germline CDR1 and CDR2 sequences are LNHDA and SQIVND (reference sequence). Trimming stripped 2 bases from V and 0 bases from J, with 10 bases between. About this clone itself: Its matching antigen is unknown.

Findings and limits, study-wide: As a later analysis showed, several of the most significant clusters appeared to be linked to common viral pathogens. Immune exposure data for these donors was limited to CMV serostatus. A list of roughly 160 TCR beta chains associated with cytomegalovirus was given. Association of a missense DCLRE1C variant with TCR beta V- and J-gene trimming was reported in a later analysis.

Material for sequencing was PBMCs. This clonotype was sampled from a man aged 25 to 40 in good health and CMV-seronegative. V gene TRBV19 combines with J gene TRBJ1-2; D might be TRBD1 (5 bases). The CDR3 DNA follows: TGTGCCAGTAGTATAAAGGGGCCGACTAACTATGGCTACACCTTC. Its translation is CASSIKGPTNYGYTF.